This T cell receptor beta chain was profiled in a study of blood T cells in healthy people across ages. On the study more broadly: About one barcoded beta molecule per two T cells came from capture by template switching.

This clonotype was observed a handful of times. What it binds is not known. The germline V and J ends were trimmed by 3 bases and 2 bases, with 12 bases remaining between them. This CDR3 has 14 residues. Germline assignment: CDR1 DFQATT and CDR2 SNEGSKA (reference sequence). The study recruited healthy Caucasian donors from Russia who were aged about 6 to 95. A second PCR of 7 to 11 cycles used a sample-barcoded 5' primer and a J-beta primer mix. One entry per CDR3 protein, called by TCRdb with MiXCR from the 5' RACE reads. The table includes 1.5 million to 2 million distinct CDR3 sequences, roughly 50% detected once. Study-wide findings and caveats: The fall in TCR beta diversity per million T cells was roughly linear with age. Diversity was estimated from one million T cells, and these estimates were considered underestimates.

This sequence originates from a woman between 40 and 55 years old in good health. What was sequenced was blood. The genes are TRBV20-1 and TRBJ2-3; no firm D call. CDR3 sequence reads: CSARGSVFTDTQYF. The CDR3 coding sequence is TGCAGTGCTAGGGGATCAGTTTTCACAGATACGCAGTATTTT.